These T cell receptor beta chains were read from a single sample in a study of response to subunit inactivated influenza vaccine. TCRdb analysed the RT-PCR reads with MiXCR anew, one entry per CDR3 protein. The sample lists about 540,000 distinct CDR3 sequences; approximately 24% were seen once. The same data also went into a second study, on T cells expressing NK-cell markers.

The sequences come from CD4+ T cells sorted from PBMCs, collected approximately 12 days after vaccination. All receptors come from a man over 45 who received an inactivated influenza vaccine. Each CDR3 is given with its conserved first and last residue. Fields, in order: J gene, clone size, D gene, V gene, CDR3 protein, CDR3 DNA. D genes are given only for firm matches. Expanded clones are given a class, and other clones once, few, many or no size at all.

>TRBJ2-5|NA|NA|TRBV7-2
CASSRTQGGETQYF
TGTGCCAGCAGCCGGACCCAGGGGGGCGAGACCCAGTACTTC
>TRBJ1-2|few|NA|TRBV7-9
CASRALKEGNGYTF
TGTGCCAGCAGGGCCCTTAAAGAAGGCAATGGCTACACCTTC
>TRBJ1-2|once|NA|TRBV2
CASSGGRDGYTF
TGTGCCAGCAGTGGGGGCAGGGACGGCTACACCTTC
>TRBJ2-7|NA|TRBD2|TRBV5-1
CASSAGTRATEQYF
TGCGCCAGCAGCGCCGGGACTAGGGCCACCGAGCAGTACTTC
>TRBJ1-4|few|NA|TRBV7-9
CASSLVDEKLFF
TGTGCCAGCAGCTTAGTGGATGAAAAACTGTTTTTT
>TRBJ1-4|many|NA|TRBV7-2
CASSPRATNEKLFF
TGTGCCAGCAGCCCGAGGGCAACTAATGAAAAACTGTTTTTT
>TRBJ2-7|NA|TRBD1|TRBV24-1
CATSDSTGFEQYF
TGTGCCACCAGTGATTCGACAGGGTTCGAGCAGTACTTC
>TRBJ2-5|NA|TRBD2|TRBV12-3/TRBV12-4
CASSFSGVRETQYF
TGTGCCAGCAGTTTCAGCGGGGTTCGAGAGACCCAGTACTTC
>TRBJ2-2|NA|TRBD1|TRBV11-2
CASRRTGGASGELFF
TGTGCCAGCAGACGGACAGGGGGCGCATCCGGGGAGCTGTTTTTT
>TRBJ1-1|few|NA|TRBV4-1
CASSRKWEGAEAFF
TGCGCCAGCAGCCGGAAGTGGGAGGGGGCTGAAGCTTTCTTT
>TRBJ1-4|few|NA|TRBV3-1
CASSLPGRLNEKLFF
TGTGCCAGCAGCCTACCGGGACGGCTCAATGAAAAACTGTTTTTT
>TRBJ2-7|few|NA|TRBV24-1
CATSDPSTGTREQYF
TGTGCCACCAGTGATCCTTCTACAGGGACGCGCGAGCAGTACTTC
>TRBJ2-3|NA|NA|TRBV20-1
CCARGLPSTTSTDTQYF
TGCTGTGCTAGAGGCTTACCCAGCACGACTAGCACAGATACGCAGTATTTT
>TRBJ2-1|NA|NA|TRBV7-8
CASSLGWLNNEQFF
TGTGCCAGCAGCTTAGGTTGGCTGAACAATGAGCAGTTCTTC
>TRBJ1-1|NA|NA|TRBV5-5
CASSLNQREAFF
TGTGCCAGCAGCTTGAATCAGCGTGAAGCTTTCTTT
>TRBJ2-7|few|TRBD1|TRBV28
CASRTGSDNEQYF
TGTGCCAGCAGGACAGGGTCGGACAACGAGCAGTACTTC
>TRBJ1-1|few|NA|TRBV2
CASSDVGTEAFF
TGTGCCAGCAGTGACGTGGGGACTGAAGCTTTCTTT
>TRBJ2-1|many|NA|TRBV29-1
CSVDYEGVFYNEQFF
TGCAGCGTTGATTATGAGGGAGTTTTTTATAATGAGCAGTTCTTC
>TRBJ2-7|few|NA|TRBV10-3
CAISRGAGEQYF
TGTGCCATCTCTCGGGGGGCAGGCGAGCAGTACTTC
>TRBJ1-2|few|NA|TRBV28
CASVPGGYHGYTF
TGTGCCAGCGTCCCCGGGGGGTACCATGGCTACACCTTC
>TRBJ2-1|few|NA|TRBV7-8
CASSLGGGIGEQFF
TGTGCCAGCAGCTTAGGCGGGGGCATCGGTGAGCAGTTCTTC
>TRBJ2-1|few|TRBD1|TRBV30
CACARDRDMVEQFF
TGTGCCTGCGCCAGGGACAGGGATATGGTTGAGCAGTTCTTC
>TRBJ1-1|few|NA|TRBV7-8
CASSLGGFGQNTEAFF
TGTGCCAGCAGCTTAGGGGGCTTTGGGCAGAACACTGAAGCTTTCTTT
>TRBJ1-2|few|NA|TRBV5-1
CASSLGRQGDYGYTF
TGCGCCAGCAGCTTGGGTCGGCAGGGAGACTATGGCTACACCTTC
>TRBJ2-1|few|NA|TRBV5-6
CASSLIGWGLDEQFF
TGTGCCAGCAGCTTGATCGGATGGGGATTAGATGAGCAGTTCTTC
>TRBJ2-7|NA|TRBD2|TRBV5-4
CASSPPTSGSYEQYF
TGTGCCAGCAGCCCGCCAACTAGCGGCTCCTACGAGCAGTACTTC
>TRBJ2-6|many|NA|TRBV19
CASSFRSGANVLTF
TGTGCCAGTAGCTTCCGCTCTGGGGCCAACGTCCTGACTTTC
>TRBJ2-1|NA|NA|TRBV29-1
CSVGTLRGQEQFF
TGCAGCGTTGGAACCCTCCGTGGGCAGGAGCAGTTCTTC
>TRBJ2-3|few|TRBD1|TRBV19
CASSIQGATDTQYF
TGTGCCAGTAGTATTCAGGGGGCGACAGATACGCAGTATTTT
>TRBJ2-5|NA|TRBD2|TRBV20-1
CSARYSGRALETQYF
TGCAGTGCTAGATACAGCGGGAGGGCCTTAGAGACCCAGTACTTC
>TRBJ2-2|few|TRBD2|TRBV7-2
CASSYYPGLAGPGELFF
TGTGCCAGCAGCTACTACCCGGGACTAGCGGGACCCGGGGAGCTGTTTTTT
>TRBJ1-2|many|NA|TRBV7-9
CASSLLQGERGYTF
TGTGCCAGCAGCTTACTCCAAGGGGAACGGGGCTACACCTTC
>TRBJ2-2|few|NA|TRBV4-2
CASSRQKAGELFF
TGTGCCAGCAGCCGACAGAAGGCCGGGGAGCTGTTTTTT
>TRBJ1-4|few|NA|TRBV6-1
CASRRRETNEKLFF
TGTGCCAGCAGGCGTAGGGAAACTAATGAAAAACTGTTTTTT
>TRBJ1-1|NA|NA|TRBV13
CASSLGTGLTEAFF
TGTGCCAGCAGCTTAGGGACAGGACTAACTGAAGCTTTCTTT
>TRBJ1-2|few|TRBD1|TRBV5-6
CASSFQGQGGYGYTF
TGTGCCAGCAGCTTTCAGGGACAGGGGGGCTATGGCTACACCTTC
>TRBJ2-1|many|TRBD2|TRBV6-2/TRBV6-3
CASVLAGGLNEQFF
TGTGCCAGCGTCCTAGCGGGAGGGCTTAATGAGCAGTTCTTC
>TRBJ2-1|few|NA|TRBV10-3
CATTSVNEQFF
TGTGCCACCACAAGCGTCAATGAGCAGTTCTTC
>TRBJ2-3|few|TRBD2|TRBV5-1
CASSLGLAGDTDTQYF
TGCGCCAGCAGCTTGGGACTAGCGGGGGACACAGATACGCAGTATTTT
>TRBJ2-3|NA|NA|TRBV10-3
CAISPRATSTDTQYF
TGTGCCATCAGTCCCCGAGCGACTAGCACAGATACGCAGTATTTT
>TRBJ2-1|NA|TRBD2|TRBV12-3/TRBV12-4
CASSLLAGEKVEQFF
TGTGCCAGCAGTTTACTAGCGGGAGAAAAGGTTGAGCAGTTCTTC
>TRBJ2-1|NA|NA|TRBV10-2
CASSDVGGSYNEQVF
TGCGCCAGCAGTGACGTGGGGGGCTCCTACAATGAGCAGGTCTTC
>TRBJ2-1|NA|TRBD2|TRBV20-1
CSAIPGLAGVGLDNEQFF
TGCAGTGCTATCCCGGGACTAGCGGGAGTTGGGCTTGACAATGAGCAGTTCTTC
>TRBJ2-1|few|TRBD1|TRBV5-1
CASSPKDRGVAQFF
TGCGCCAGCAGCCCGAAGGACAGGGGCGTAGCGCAGTTCTTC
>TRBJ1-6|few|NA|TRBV3-1
CASSQDLSNSPLHF
TGTGCCAGCAGCCAAGATCTATCAAATTCACCCCTCCACTTT
>TRBJ1-1|many|TRBD1|TRBV28
CASAGGYNTEAFF
TGTGCCTCGGCAGGGGGTTATAACACTGAAGCTTTCTTT
>TRBJ2-1|few|NA|TRBV18
CASSHRSGMPNEQFF
TGTGCCAGCTCACACCGCTCCGGGATGCCGAATGAGCAGTTCTTC
>TRBJ2-3|few|TRBD1|TRBV6-5
CASSFPRTGISDTQYF
TGTGCCAGCAGTTTCCCCCGGACAGGGATTTCAGATACGCAGTATTTT